The rows below give T cell receptor beta chains drawn from one sample of a study of blood T cell repertoires in COVID-19. Some clones are missing from TCRdb's copy, which holds only in-frame ones; the method was immunoSEQ multiplex PCR. In the table there are some 260,000 clones, roughly 84% of which are singletons. Sequenced: peripheral blood. These receptors originate from a woman aged 18 to 35 with acute or convalescent COVID-19. Each CDR3 is given with its conserved first and last residue. Each record gives: J gene, V gene, D gene, clone size, CDR3 protein, CDR3 DNA. The D gene is left open where the match is weak. Size tells how often a clone was seen (once, few, many) or the class of an expanded clone, and some rows leave it out.

>TRBJ2-7|TRBV7-2|TRBD2|once
CASSLAPRGTSGIYYEQYF
TGTGCCAGCAGCTTAGCGCCCCGAGGGACTAGCGGGATCTACTACGAGCAGTACTTC
>TRBJ1-1|TRBV29-1|.|.
CSVDGTTTGDTEAFF
TGCAGCGTTGACGGAACTACCACGGGGGACACTGAAGCTTTCTTT
>TRBJ1-3|TRBV7-7|TRBD1|once
CASSSGTGTGNTIYF
TGTGCTAGCAGTTCCGGGACAGGCACCGGAAACACCATATATTTT
>TRBJ2-1|TRBV5-4|TRBD1|.
CASSSGTDSYNEQFF
TGTGCCAGCAGCTCAGGGACAGATTCCTACAATGAGCAGTTCTTC
>TRBJ2-3|TRBV7-7|TRBD2|.
CASSPSGTSTDTQYF
TGTGCTAGCAGCCCTAGCGGGACGAGCACAGATACGCAGTATTTT
>TRBJ2-3|TRBV30|TRBD2|.
CARTSGNTDTQYF
TGTGCCAGAACTAGCGGGAACACAGATACGCAGTATTTT
>TRBJ1-1|TRBV9|TRBD1|.
CASSPTGGLNTEAFF
TGTGCCAGCAGCCCCACAGGGGGGCTGAACACTGAAGCTTTCTTT
>TRBJ1-1|TRBV19|.|.
CASSEVGGHADTEAFF
TGTGCCAGTAGTGAGGTCGGGGGGCATGCGGACACTGAAGCTTTCTTT
>TRBJ2-7|TRBV9|TRBD2|.
CASTLLKRGNYEQYF
TGTGCCAGCACCCTTTTAAAGCGGGGGAACTACGAGCAGTACTTC
>TRBJ2-1|TRBV24-1|TRBD2|few
CATSPNEGTSGYNEQFF
TGTGCCACCAGTCCAAACGAAGGGACTAGCGGTTACAATGAGCAGTTCTTC
>TRBJ1-2|TRBV4-3|.|few
CASSPDSGRDYGYTF
TGCGCCAGCAGCCCTGATAGCGGCAGAGACTATGGCTACACCTTC
>TRBJ2-1|TRBV7-2|TRBD2|once
CASSRNLAGGSEQFF
TGTGCCAGCAGCAGAAACCTAGCGGGAGGGAGCGAGCAGTTCTTC
>TRBJ2-7|TRBV7-9|TRBD2|.
CASRPGLAGGPNPYEQYF
TGTGCCAGCAGACCGGGACTAGCGGGAGGGCCGAATCCCTACGAGCAGTACTTC
>TRBJ2-1|TRBV30|TRBD2|once
CAWRGLGQNNEQFF
TGTGCCTGGCGTGGACTAGGGCAGAACAATGAGCAGTTCTTC
>TRBJ2-5|TRBV28|.|once
CASSSLGQIRYQETQYF
TGTGCCAGCAGTTCTCTCGGACAGATTAGGTACCAAGAGACCCAGTACTTC
>TRBJ1-5|TRBV28|.|.
CASSGNANQPQHF
TGTGCCAGCAGCGGGAATGCCAATCAGCCCCAGCATTTT
>TRBJ2-1|TRBV2|.|.
CASSEGDNSYNEQFF
TGTGCCAGCAGTGAAGGGGACAACTCCTACAATGAGCAGTTCTTC
>TRBJ2-1|TRBV9|TRBD1|.
CASSSRTGKSDEQFF
TGTGCCAGCAGCTCTCGGACAGGGAAGAGCGATGAGCAGTTCTTC
>TRBJ1-1|TRBV7-2|TRBD1|.
CASSPQGAGGKNTEAFF
TGTGCCAGCAGCCCCCAGGGGGCTGGGGGTAAGAACACTGAAGCTTTCTTT
>TRBJ1-1|TRBV7-9|.|.
CASSDPTGNEMNTEAFF
TGTGCCAGCAGCGACCCAACAGGGAACGAAATGAACACTGAAGCTTTCTTT
>TRBJ1-5|TRBV6-5|.|.
CASSPGDQPQHF
TGTGCCAGCAGTCCAGGGGATCAGCCCCAGCATTTT
>TRBJ2-1|TRBV11-3|.|.
CASSSGSYNEQFF
TGTGCCAGCTCGAGCGGCTCCTACAATGAGCAGTTCTTC
>TRBJ2-7|TRBV28|.|.
CASSLSGVGFYEQYF
TGTGCCAGCAGTTTATCCGGGGTAGGCTTCTACGAGCAGTACTTC
>TRBJ1-6|TRBV27|TRBD1|.
CASSRRDRVGSPLHF
TGTGCCAGCAGTCGACGGGACAGGGTGGGTTCACCCCTCCACTTT
>TRBJ1-5|TRBV20-1|.|.
CSARETGHPLRAQHF
TGCAGTGCTCGTGAAACGGGACACCCCCTGAGGGCCCAGCATTTT